The TCR beta chain under discussion was sequenced for a study of CD8 T cells in ankylosing spondylitis. General study findings and limits: Ankylosing spondylitis blood appeared to be characterized by a TCR beta motif of eight highly homologous variants.

Remarks on this clonotype: Its target is not known.

TCRdb re-derived calls from the 5' RACE reads in MiXCR, one entry per CDR3 protein. The sample has 650,000 to 800,000 distinct CDR3 sequences; under 20% are singletons. Germline CDR1 and CDR2: MGHRA and YSYEKL. The CDR3 loop spans 14 amino acids. V lost 1 base and J lost 4; bases outside the gene matches: 2. The chain links TRBV4-1 to TRBJ2-3; 7 nucleotides align to TRBD2. The source material was blood, either unsorted or a sorted T cell fraction (not recorded which). The receptor was isolated from a male donor with ankylosing spondylitis. The CDR3 bases are TGCGCCAGCAGCCAAGGCCTAGCGGCAGATACGCAGTATTTT. Its protein product is CASSQGLAADTQYF.